The 17 T cell receptor beta chains listed next were all sequenced from one sample in a study of blood T cell repertoires in COVID-19 (dated by TCRdb to about 2020). Library generation was performed with the immunoSEQ multiplex PCR assay. TCRdb retrieved this table from immuneACCESS and kept in-frame rearrangements only. Not all clones are present; in checked studies, unresolved V genes account for under half, and no reason is known for the remainder. In all, the sample holds some 90,000 clones, and about four fifths of those were seen once. The ten largest make up around 17% of the sample. Sequencing used peripheral blood. These receptors were obtained from a human donor in a cohort sampled during active COVID-19.

In regard to this clone: The germline gene is not matched at one end of the junction; a read error may be the cause. The chain links TRBV6-5 to TRBJ1-1; D uncertain. There are 12 residues in the CDR3. Germline V gives CDR1 MNHEY, CDR2 SVGAGI. CDR3 nucleotide sequence: TGTGCCTGCAGTTTAGAGGACACTGAAGCTTTCTTT. The encoded protein is CACSLEDTEAFF.

J is TRBJ2-6 and V is TRBV7-8, with D possibly being TRBD2 (6 bases). This CDR3 region has 15 residues. The V gene lost 8 bases and the J gene lost 1 base, with 12 bases spanning the gap. The germline V gene has CDR1 SGHVS and CDR2 FQNEAQ. CDR3 region: CASPREESGANVLTF. The CDR3 bases are TGTGCCAGCCCCAGGGAGGAGTCTGGGGCCAACGTCCTGACTTTC.

This chain links TRBV27 with TRBJ2-7, with 8 bases identical to TRBD2. The CDR3 totals 12 residues. The junction had 6 bases not matched to a gene; V was cut back by 8 bases and J by 6 bases. In germline, CDR1 is MNHEY, CDR2 SMNVEV (reference sequence). The CDR3 DNA reads TGTGCCAGCGAGACTAGCGAGGCCGAGCAGTACTTC. Amino acid sequence: CASETSEAEQYF.

The chain has TRBV4-2 and TRBJ1-2, with D possibly being TRBD1 (6 bases). Per the germline V gene, CDR1 is LGHNA and CDR2 is YNFKEQ. This CDR3 comprises 16 residues. V shed 0 bases and J shed 3 bases, with 14 bases lying between them. The CDR3 is CASSQESGRGDYGYTF. For the CDR3, the DNA is TGTGCCAGCAGCCAAGAATCGGGCAGGGGAGACTATGGCTACACCTTC.

The rearrangement links TRBV20-1 to TRBJ2-7; tentative D call: TRBD2 (5 bases). Per germline, CDR1 DFQATT and CDR2 SNEGSKA (reference sequence). V lost 3 bases and J lost 1, with 16 bases in between. The CDR3 has 15 amino acids. CDR3 protein: CSASSRGRKSYEQYF. The CDR3, as DNA: TGCAGTGCTAGTAGCAGAGGGCGTAAATCCTACGAGCAGTACTTC.

This chain joins TRBV5-4 and TRBJ1-5, with unresolved D. Germline V CDR1 and CDR2: SGHNT, YYREEE (reference sequence). V was trimmed by 0 bases and J by 4 bases, leaving 8 bases between them. The length of the CDR3 is 14 residues. CDR3 region: CASSLGASNQPQHF. For the CDR3, the DNA is TGTGCCAGCAGCTTGGGGGCGAGTAATCAGCCCCAGCATTTT. Looking up the rest from reference TRBV5-4 and TRBJ1-5 gives the full variable domain: ETGVTQSPTHLIKTRGQQVTLRCSSQSGHNTVSWYQQALGQGPQFIFQYYREEENGRGNFPPRFSGLQFPNYSSELNVNALELDDSALYLCASSLGASNQPQHFGDGTRLSIL.

V usage is TRBV6-2 or TRBV6-3 and J usage is TRBJ2-2; D gene uncertain. Trimming took 4 bases from V and 6 from J, leaving 15 bases between them. The CDR3 spans 15 residues. The germline V gene encodes CDR1 MNHEY and CDR2 SVGEGT. CDR3 bases: TGTGCCAGCAGTTTAAATTCAGGCCGACCCGGGGAGCTGTTTTTT. It codes for CASSLNSGRPGELFF.

This rearrangement joins TRBV29-1 to TRBJ1-1; the D is unclear. Trimming took 0 bases from V and 1 from J, leaving 15 bases between them. CDR3 size: 16 residues. Germline V gives CDR1 SQVTM, CDR2 ANQGSEA. CDR3 DNA sequence: TGCAGCGTTGAAGACCCATCTGTGGGCAGGAACACTGAAGCTTTCTTT. This codes for CSVEDPSVGRNTEAFF. Looking up the rest from reference TRBV29-1 and TRBJ1-1 gives the full variable domain: SAVISQKPSRDICQRGTSLTIQCQVDSQVTMMFWYRQQPGQSLTLIATANQGSEATYESGFVIDKFPISRPNLTFSTLTVSNMSPEDSSIYLCSVEDPSVGRNTEAFFGQGTRLTVV.

This sequence joins TRBV15 and TRBJ2-7; TRBD1 matches 9 bases. The CDR3 has 15 residues. The trim removed 1 base at V and 3 bases at J, leaving 4 bases unmatched. CDR1 is LNHNV and CDR2 is YYDKDF in the germline V gene (reference sequence). The CDR3 sequence: CATSRGRQGVYEQYF. The CDR3 region has the DNA TGTGCCACCAGCAGAGGGCGACAGGGGGTCTACGAGCAGTACTTC.

The chain recombines TRBV15 with TRBJ2-5, with 9 positions matching TRBD1. J gave up 2 bases and V 5 bases, and 6 bases lay outside the gene matches. The germline V gene has CDR1 LNHNV and CDR2 YYDKDF (reference sequence). The CDR3 sequence is 15 residues long. The CDR3 loop is CATSWGTGRQETQYF. The CDR3 coding sequence is TGTGCCACCAGCTGGGGGACAGGGAGACAAGAGACCCAGTACTTC.

This chain connects TRBV29-1 to TRBJ2-7, with 11 bases aligning to TRBD1. Germline V gene lookup returns CDR1 SQVTM and CDR2 ANQGSEA. The CDR3 covers 15 residues. V was pared by 6 bases and J by 3 bases, with 10 bases of the junction left unmatched. CDR3 sequence reads: CSVGTGGKGHYEQYF. The CDR3 nucleotides read TGCAGCGTGGGGACAGGGGGGAAAGGTCACTACGAGCAGTACTTC.

This rearrangement joins TRBV11-2 to TRBJ2-7; 7 bases agree with TRBD1. Germline trimming cut 5 bases from V and 0 bases from J; bases unmatched to any gene: 7. The CDR3 totals 15 residues. Germline values: CDR1 SGHAT, CDR2 FQNNGV. CDR3 sequence (DNA): TGTGCCAGCAGCGAAGGACAGGCGGGCTCCTACGAGCAGTACTTC. Amino acid sequence: CASSEGQAGSYEQYF.

V and J are TRBV19 and TRBJ2-7; 9 bases fit TRBD1. This CDR3 has 15 amino acids. After removal of 3 bases from V and 5 bases from J, the junction contained 8 bases not matched to a gene. In germline, CDR1 is LNHDA, CDR2 SQIVND (reference sequence). The CDR3 loop is CASSIPDRGIHEQYF. The CDR3 region has the DNA TGTGCCAGTAGTATCCCGGACAGGGGAATACACGAGCAGTACTTC.

This sequence joins TRBV10-1 and TRBJ2-7, with 7 nucleotides matching TRBD1. The germline V gene encodes CDR1 WNHNN and CDR2 SYGVQD (reference sequence). This CDR3 region has 14 residues. The ends lost 6 bases at V and 10 bases at J; junction bases unmatched: 15. CDR3 sequence: CASSDGQARLKQYF. As DNA, the CDR3 is TGCGCCAGCAGCGATGGACAGGCCCGGCTGAAACAGTACTTC.

The V and J genes are TRBV3-1 (or the pseudogene TRBV3-2) and TRBJ2-1, with a weak D call TRBD2 (5 bases). Per the germline V gene, CDR1 is LGHDT and CDR2 is YNNKEL (reference sequence). Trimming stripped 2 bases from V and 9 bases from J, with 14 bases between. This CDR3 region has 14 residues. In DNA form, the CDR3 reads TGTGCCAGCAGCCAATACAGCGCGGGCGGTGAGCAGTTCTTC. The encoded protein is CASSQYSAGGEQFF.

The J gene is TRBJ2-1, the V gene TRBV5-1, with TRBD2 matching 13 bases. The V gene's germline CDR1 is SGHRS and CDR2 YFSETQ. The ends lost 3 bases at V and 7 bases at J; junction bases unmatched: 7. This CDR3 comprises 16 residues. This CDR3 reads CASSYAPGLAGNEQFF. Here the CDR3 DNA reads TGCGCCAGCAGCTACGCACCGGGACTAGCGGGAAATGAGCAGTTCTTC.

This clone was seen more than once but under ten times. DNA of the CDR3: TGCAGCGTCGCCCGATCGGGAGGGGCGAGTGGCTACACCTTC. Amino acid sequence: CSVARSGGASGYTF. V and J are TRBV29-1 and TRBJ1-2; TRBD1 might be the D (5 bases). Trimming left V 6 bases short and J 7 bases short, with 21 bases between. CDR1 and CDR2 from the germline V gene are SQVTM and ANQGSEA. The CDR3 is 14 amino acids.